Reported below is one T cell receptor beta chain. CDR1 and CDR2 from the germline V gene are MNHNS and SASEGT. The CDR3 runs 11 residues. Trimming removed 5 bases at V and 7 bases at J, with 6 bases between. Repertoires were generated with immunoSEQ multiplex PCR, while TCRdb's copy carries only in-frame clones and drops some. This sample yields 70,000 to 80,000 clones, of which approximately 90% are seen a single time; approximately 0.44% belongs to the top ten. This sample stems from a study of T cell changes during pregnancy in multiple sclerosis. This TCR derives from a female donor with multiple sclerosis, enrolled in a pregnancy study. This specimen consisted of CD4+ T cells from peripheral blood mononuclear cells, obtained before pregnancy. This chain joins TRBV6-1 and TRBJ1-3; D is unclear. The CDR3 protein is CASSIQNTIYF. DNA of the CDR3: TGTGCCAGCAGTATACAGAACACCATATATTTT.